These 28 T cell receptor beta chains were sequenced from one sample in a study of CD8+ T cells in alopecia areata. Extracted RNA was reverse transcribed into cDNA, the sequencing template. Assay: immunoSEQ multiplex PCR; the TCRdb copy retains only in-frame clones and omits some. The repertoire consists of roughly 120,000 clones, none detected only once. Sequenced input: lesional skin. The receptor source for this set is a C3H/HeJ mouse with alopecia areata. Strain MHC haplotype: H2-k.

In this sample, this clone turned up a few times. The gene names given are mouse names. Read coverage stops 4 residues before the CDR3 terminus; the germline J gene supplies the remainder. This sequence joins TRBV13-3 and TRBJ2-7; TRBD2 matches 11 bases. The length of the CDR3 is 17 residues. Germline V gene data show CDR1 as NNHDY and CDR2 as SYVADS. The CDR3 spells CASSDAPGTGGVYEQYF. CDR3 DNA (partial): TGTGCCAGCAGTGATGCCCCAGGGACTGGGGGAGTTTAT.

This clone was counted only a few times. Genes here carry mouse names. Read sequence stops 4 residues before the CDR3 end, and the germline J gene provides the missing end. V and J are TRBV31 and TRBJ2-1; 9 bases match TRBD2. CDR1 and CDR2 (germline): GKSSPN, SITVG. The CDR3 runs to 14 residues. The CDR3 bases that were read are TGTGCCTGGAGTCATGGGGGGGCGTGGGCT. Translated, it gives CAWSHGGAWA. The whole CDR3 sequence is CAWSHGGAWAEQFF.

A word on this clone: Mouse gene names apply. The sequenced fragment ends 4 residues before the CDR3 boundary, so the rest is inferred from the germline J gene. The gene calls are TRBV13-3 and TRBJ2-2; 12 bases line up with TRBD2. The ends lost 5 bases at V and 4 bases at J; junction bases unmatched: 3. In germline, CDR1 is NNHDY, CDR2 SYVADS. This CDR3 region has 15 residues. CDR3 loop: CASRTGGALTGQLYF. The DNA read from the CDR3 is TGTGCCAGCAGGACTGGGGGGGCCCTCACCGGG. The full variable domain, its missing parts supplied by reference TRBV13-3 and TRBJ2-2, is EAAVTQSPRSKVAVTGGKVTLSCHQTNNHDYMYWYRQDTGHGLRLIHYSYVADSTEKGDIPDGYKASRPSQENFSLILELASLSQTAVYFCASRTGGALTGQLYFGEGSKLTVL.

Of note for this clone: Gene names and germline match the mouse. The sequence runs out 4 residues before the end of the CDR3; the remainder is reconstructed from the germline J gene. The rearrangement uses TRBV13-2 and TRBJ2-7; 13 bases are a match to TRBD2. The CDR3 covers 14 residues. Germline assignment: CDR1 NNHNN and CDR2 SYGAGS (reference sequence). The CDR3 bases that were read are TGTGCCAGCGGGGGGGACTGGGGGGGTTAT. It is translated as CASGGDWGGY. The complete CDR3 reads CASGGDWGGYEQYF.

This clone was seen only a few times. The genes are named according to mouse. The read ends 4 residues before the CDR3 terminus; that terminus is restored from the germline J gene. The V and J genes are TRBV13-1 and TRBJ2-7, with 11 bases that match TRBD2. The CDR3 extends over 15 amino acids. Losses at the gene ends were 2 bases for V and 3 bases for J; bases not matched to a gene: 4. CDR1 and CDR2 from the germline V gene are NSHNY and SYGAGN. The CDR3 sequence: CASSEEGTGGYEQYF. The CDR3 DNA, read in part, is TGTGCCAGCAGTGAGGAGGGGACTGGGGGCTAT.

This clone was found a few times. Gene labels here are mouse ones. The CDR3 end is not reached by the read, which stops 4 residues before it; the germline J gene fills it in. This chain links TRBV17 with TRBJ2-7; 12 bases agree with TRBD1. In germline, CDR1 is MNHDT, CDR2 YYDKIL. The CDR3 is made up of 15 amino acids. The V and J ends lost 6 bases and 0 bases, in that order; junction bases with no gene match: 3. CDR3 loop: CASSPGQGASYEQYF. The sequenced part of the CDR3 DNA is TGTGCTAGCAGCCCGGGACAGGGGGCCTCCTAT.

The sample holds a few counts of this clone. These gene names are mouse names. The CDR3 goes on 4 residues after the read ends, and that part is filled in from the germline J gene. The chain has TRBV13-3 and TRBJ2-3; 9 bases are a match to TRBD1. The CDR3 is made up of 13 amino acids. Germline CDR1 is NNHDY and CDR2 is SYVADS. The J segment lost 0 bases and the V segment lost 9 bases, leaving 2 bases of the junction unmatched. CDR3 DNA (partial): TGTGCCACGGGACAGGGTAGTGCAGAA. Encoded protein: CATGQGSAE. The full CDR3 protein reads CATGQGSAETLYF.

To note about this clone: Each gene name is a mouse one. The read stops 4 residues short of the end of the CDR3; the missing end is completed from the germline J gene. The chain links TRBV16 to TRBJ1-1; no reliable D call. The germline CDR1 and CDR2 sequences are SGHSA and FRNQAP. There are 12 residues in the CDR3. The CDR3 here is CASSLDRAEVFF. Partial CDR3 DNA: TGTGCAAGCAGCTTAGATAGGGCA.

This clone was detected ten times or more. The gene symbols are mouse symbols. The sequence runs out 4 residues before the end of the CDR3; the remainder is reconstructed from the germline J gene. The rearrangement uses TRBV13-3 and TRBJ2-3; weak D call: TRBD1 (6 bases). Germline-derived CDR1 and CDR2 are NNHDY and SYVADS. Trimming removed 1 base at V and 1 base at J, with 10 bases between. This CDR3 region has 15 residues. CDR3 loop: CASSDQGMGAETLYF. The sequenced CDR3 bases are TGTGCCAGCAGTGATCAGGGGATGGGTGCAGAA.

This clone was observed a few times. Here the gene names and germline are mouse. The read halts 4 residues ahead of the CDR3 end, with the missing end drawn from the germline J gene. The rearrangement links TRBV13-3 to TRBJ2-1; D might be TRBD1 (7 bases). In germline, CDR1 is NNHDY, CDR2 SYVADS. V was shortened by 3 bases and J by 5 bases, with 12 bases between the two germline ends. The CDR3 runs 14 residues. CDR3 protein: CASSGGGADAEQFF. Partial CDR3 DNA: TGTGCCAGCAGTGGAGGGGGCGCCGATGCT.

Remarks on this clone: Gene names refer to mouse genes. The read ends 4 residues early relative to the CDR3; the germline J gene fills the gap. The V call is TRBV1, the J call TRBJ2-2; 7 positions match TRBD2. With V trimmed by 3 bases and J by 0 bases, 13 bases remained unmatched. Per the germline V gene, CDR1 is NSQYPW and CDR2 is LRSPGD (reference sequence). CDR3 length: 19 residues. The CDR3 bases that were read are TGCACCTGCAGTGCTATTTCCCCCTCGACTGGGTCAAACACCGGG. It codes for CTCSAISPSTGSNTG. The full CDR3 sequence reads CTCSAISPSTGSNTGQLYF.

In its sample, this clone was seen many times. Gene names follow the mouse nomenclature. CDR3 loop: CASSDIRDQDTQYF. CDR3 DNA (partial): TGTGCCAGCAGTGACATCAGGGACCAAGAC. The chain employs TRBV13-3 and TRBJ2-5, with a tentative D call TRBD1 (5 bases). The sequence runs out 4 residues before the end of the CDR3; the remainder is reconstructed from the germline J gene. CDR1 and CDR2 from the germline V gene are NNHDY and SYVADS. The ends were cut back, 2 bases at V and 1 base at J, with 8 bases in the middle. The CDR3 spans 14 residues.

A few counts support this clone. TCRdb gives a protein that differs at residue 11 from what the DNA encodes, so the protein here is translated from the DNA. The gene symbols are mouse symbols. From the germline J gene comes the end of the CDR3, since the read stops 3 residues before it. The gene calls are TRBV17 and TRBJ1-6; perhaps TRBD1 as D (5 bases). TRBJ1-6 is marked as an open reading frame, function uncertain. Germline-derived CDR1 and CDR2 are MNHDT and YYDKIL. The CDR3 is 14 amino acids. V shed 7 bases and J shed 0 bases, with 7 bases lying between them. The CDR3 sequence: CASTQGSYNSPLYF. CDR3 DNA (partial): TGTGCTAGCACCCAGGGTTCCTATAATTCGCCC.

This clone showed up just a few times. Genes here carry mouse names. From the germline J gene comes the end of the CDR3, since the read stops 4 residues before it. The chain couples TRBV13-3 to TRBJ2-4; 10 nucleotides line up with TRBD1. The CDR3 is 14 amino acids. Looked up from germline, CDR1 is NNHDY and CDR2 is SYVADS. The sequenced CDR3 bases are TGTGCCAGCAGTGATCAGGACAGGGGGAAC. Translation gives CASSDQDRGN. The whole CDR3 protein reads CASSDQDRGNTLYF.

This clone was found a few times. The listed genes are named as in mouse. Read sequence stops 4 residues before the CDR3 end, and the germline J gene provides the missing end. The chain has TRBV13-1 and TRBJ2-2, with D maybe TRBD1 (6 bases). Germline assignment: CDR1 NSHNY and CDR2 SYGAGN. This CDR3 region has 16 residues. Trimming removed 0 bases from V and 2 bases from J, with 11 bases in between. The part of the CDR3 DNA that was read is TGTGCCAGCAGTGATGCAGGGGCGGGGAACACCGGG. Protein product: CASSDAGAGNTG. The full CDR3 protein reads CASSDAGAGNTGQLYF.

Only a few counts were recorded for this clone. All gene names here are mouse names. The read is 4 residues too short to cover the CDR3 end, so that end is filled in from the germline J gene. The chain couples TRBV19 to TRBJ2-3; TRBD1 aligns across 8 bases. V dropped 5 bases and J dropped 3; count of bases not matched to a gene: 8. Germline CDR1 reads FNHDT; CDR2 reads SITEND (reference sequence). This CDR3 region has 15 residues. The CDR3: CASRKQGERAETLYF. The CDR3 bases that were read are TGTGCCAGCAGGAAACAGGGGGAGAGGGCAGAA.

This clone appeared many times. Gene names and germline refer to mouse. The CDR3 end falls 4 residues outside the read, so it is completed with the germline J gene. This rearrangement joins TRBV13-3 to TRBJ2-4; 11 nucleotides match TRBD2. J was trimmed by 0 bases and V by 5 bases; bases with no gene match: 2. Looked up from germline, CDR1 is NNHDY and CDR2 is SYVADS. This CDR3 has 15 amino acids. The CDR3 DNA, read in part, is TGTGCCAGCAGCCGGGACTGGGGGAGTCAAAAC. Residues: CASSRDWGSQN. The entire CDR3 sequence reads CASSRDWGSQNTLYF.

This clone was observed at least ten times. Gene names denote mouse genes. The CDR3 end falls 4 residues outside the read, so it is completed with the germline J gene. The rearrangement links TRBV13-3 to TRBJ2-1; 10 nucleotides align to TRBD2. Unmatched junction bases numbered 4, after V lost 5 bases and J lost 5 bases. Germline V gene sequence: CDR1 NNHDY, CDR2 SYVADS. The CDR3 length is 14 residues. The part of the CDR3 DNA that was read is TGTGCCAGCAGGAGACTGGGGGGTGATGCT. This codes for CASRRLGGDA. The full CDR3 reads CASRRLGGDAEQFF.

Points on this clone: Each gene name is a mouse one. The CDR3 extends 4 residues past the end of the read, so its final part is completed from the germline J gene. The J gene is TRBJ1-4, the V gene TRBV13-2; the D gene is possibly TRBD1 (6 bases). This CDR3 contains 14 residues. Germline CDR1 NNHNN, CDR2 SYGAGS (reference sequence). Trimming pared 3 bases from V and 4 bases from J, leaving 10 bases between. Partial CDR3 DNA: TGTGCCAGCGGTGGGGGACAAAACAACGAA. Protein sequence: CASGGGQNNE. The complete CDR3 reads CASGGGQNNERLFF.

This clone was observed at least ten times. The gene names given are mouse names. The read ends 4 residues early relative to the CDR3; the germline J gene fills the gap. The chain recombines TRBV13-3 with TRBJ1-4; 9 positions match TRBD1. Germline CDR1 and CDR2: NNHDY and SYVADS. The CDR3 covers 14 residues. Incomplete CDR3 DNA: TGTGCCAGCACCTCCGGGACAGGGTCCGAA. It encodes CASTSGTGSE. The entire CDR3 protein is CASTSGTGSERLFF.

Comments on this clone: Germline and genes here are mouse. Incomplete CDR3 DNA: TGTGCTAGCAAGACAATTAACCAAGAC. Translating it yields CASKTINQD. The entire CDR3 is CASKTINQDTQYF. V usage is TRBV17 and J usage is TRBJ2-5; D unclear. From the germline J gene comes the end of the CDR3, since the read stops 4 residues before it. Germline CDR1 is MNHDT and CDR2 is YYDKIL. Trimming removed 7 bases from V and 0 bases from J, with 8 bases in between. The CDR3 length is 13 residues.

This clone has only a few counts. Any gene name here is a mouse gene name. The CDR3 is cut off 4 residues early in the read; its end comes from the germline J gene. J is TRBJ2-5 and V is TRBV1; 7 positions agree with TRBD2. Germline V lookup: CDR1 NSQYPW, CDR2 LRSPGD (reference sequence). V lost 5 bases, J lost 0 bases, and 5 bases stayed unmatched. The CDR3 contains 15 residues. CDR3 DNA, as far as it was read: TGCACCTGCAGTTTGGACTGGTCCAACCAAGAC. This codes for CTCSLDWSNQD. The whole CDR3 sequence reads CTCSLDWSNQDTQYF.

On this clone itself: Gene names denote mouse genes. The CDR3 is cut off 4 residues early in the read; its end comes from the germline J gene. The rearrangement uses TRBV17 and TRBJ2-7, with TRBD2 matching 8 bases. Germline CDR1 and CDR2: MNHDT and YYDKIL. The CDR3 loop spans 14 amino acids. The CDR3 DNA, read in part, is TGTGCTAGCAGTAGATTGGGGGGGGGTTAT. Residues: CASSRLGGGY. The full CDR3 protein reads CASSRLGGGYEQYF.

As concerns this clone: The germline and genes are mouse ones. The observed sequence ends 4 residues before the CDR3 terminus, with the missing tail filled in from the germline J gene. The chain combines TRBV17 with TRBJ2-3; no clear D. The CDR3 loop spans 16 amino acids. V gave up 4 bases and J gave up 1 base, with 15 bases separating them. Germline V CDR1 and CDR2: MNHDT, YYDKIL. The CDR3 sequence: CASSKMATVGAETLYF. The sequenced CDR3 bases are TGTGCTAGCAGTAAAATGGCCACTGTTGGTGCAGAA.

About this clone: Gene names refer to mouse genes. The read terminates 4 residues before the CDR3 end, so the remaining end is supplied by the germline J gene. The chain uses TRBV13-3 and TRBJ2-5; tentative D call: TRBD2 (6 bases). This CDR3 is 16 amino acids long. Germline V gene data show CDR1 as NNHDY and CDR2 as SYVADS. V lost 0 bases and J 0 bases, leaving 11 bases between the germline ends. The sequenced CDR3 bases are TGTGCCAGCAGTGATGCAGAGCTGGGGAACCAAGAC. This translates into CASSDAELGNQD. The complete CDR3 protein is CASSDAELGNQDTQYF.

This clone has just a few counts. The genes are named according to mouse. The read ends 4 residues early relative to the CDR3; the germline J gene fills the gap. The chain has TRBV13-1 and TRBJ2-7, with D tentatively TRBD1 (6 bases). There are 16 residues in the CDR3. The ends were cut back, 0 bases at V and 0 bases at J, with 13 bases in the middle. Looked up from germline, CDR1 is NSHNY and CDR2 is SYGAGN. The part of the CDR3 DNA that was read is TGTGCCAGCAGTGATGCCACGGGACATAACTCCTAT. Translating it yields CASSDATGHNSY. In full, the CDR3 reads CASSDATGHNSYEQYF.

A word on this clone: Germline and genes: mouse. The CDR3 is cut off 4 residues early in the read; its end comes from the germline J gene. The rearrangement uses TRBV31 and TRBJ2-1, with TRBD1 matching over 7 bases. The CDR3 is made up of 15 amino acids. Per the germline V gene, CDR1 is GKSSPN and CDR2 is SITVG. Trimming removed 1 base from V and 1 base from J; junction bases left unmatched: 4. The sequenced part of the CDR3 DNA is TGTGCCTGGAGTCCATTGACAGGGAACTATGCT. The encoded protein is CAWSPLTGNYA. The CDR3 in full is CAWSPLTGNYAEQFF.

This clone was counted only a few times. The genes are named according to mouse. From the germline J gene comes the end of the CDR3, since the read stops 4 residues before it. The chain carries TRBV14 and TRBJ2-5, with 10 bases lining up with TRBD1. The CDR3 consists of 15 residues. The germline V gene encodes CDR1 SGHDT and CDR2 FRDEAV. The trim removed 4 bases at V and 0 bases at J, leaving 2 bases unmatched. CDR3 bases read: TGTGCCAGCAGTCGGACAGGGGGTAACCAAGAC. Its protein is CASSRTGGNQD. The full CDR3 reads CASSRTGGNQDTQYF.